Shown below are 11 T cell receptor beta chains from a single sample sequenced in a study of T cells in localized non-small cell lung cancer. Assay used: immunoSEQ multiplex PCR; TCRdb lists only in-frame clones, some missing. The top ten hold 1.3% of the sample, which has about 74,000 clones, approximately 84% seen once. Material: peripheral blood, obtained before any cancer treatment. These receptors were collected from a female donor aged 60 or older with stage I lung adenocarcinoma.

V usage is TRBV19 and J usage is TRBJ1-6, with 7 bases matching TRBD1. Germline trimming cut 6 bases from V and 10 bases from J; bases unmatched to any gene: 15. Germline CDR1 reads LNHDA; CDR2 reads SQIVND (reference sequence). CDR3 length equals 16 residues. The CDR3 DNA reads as TGTGCCAGTAGAGAGGGACAGCCCTCCTTAAGGTCACCCCTCCACTTT. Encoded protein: CASREGQPSLRSPLHF.

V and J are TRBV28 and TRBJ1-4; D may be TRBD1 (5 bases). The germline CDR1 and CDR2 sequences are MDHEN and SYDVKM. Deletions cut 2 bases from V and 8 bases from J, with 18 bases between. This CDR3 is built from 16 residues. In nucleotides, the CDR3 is TGTGCCAGCAGTTTAGAAGGGGCGGGGCAGCGGGAAAAACTGTTTTTT. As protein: CASSLEGAGQREKLFF.

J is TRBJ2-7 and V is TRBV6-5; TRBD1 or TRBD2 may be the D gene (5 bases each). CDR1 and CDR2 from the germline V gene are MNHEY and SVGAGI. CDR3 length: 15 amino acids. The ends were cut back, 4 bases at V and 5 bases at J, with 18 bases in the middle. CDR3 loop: CASSSRDGGWNEQYF. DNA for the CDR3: TGTGCCAGCAGTTCCCGGGACGGCGGGTGGAACGAGCAGTACTTC.

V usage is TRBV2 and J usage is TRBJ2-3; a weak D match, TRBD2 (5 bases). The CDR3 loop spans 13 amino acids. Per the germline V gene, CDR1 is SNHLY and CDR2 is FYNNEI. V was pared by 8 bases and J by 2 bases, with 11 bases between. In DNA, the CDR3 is TGTGCCAGCGGCGACTATAACACAGATACGCAGTATTTT. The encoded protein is CASGDYNTDTQYF.

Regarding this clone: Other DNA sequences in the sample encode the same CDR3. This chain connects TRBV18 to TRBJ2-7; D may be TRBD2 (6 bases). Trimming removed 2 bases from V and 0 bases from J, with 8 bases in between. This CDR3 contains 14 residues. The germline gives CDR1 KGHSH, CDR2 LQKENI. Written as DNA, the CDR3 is TGTGCCAGCTCACCAGGGACTTCCTCCTACGAGCAGTACTTC. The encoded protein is CASSPGTSSYEQYF.

The CDR3 DNA sequence: TGTGCCAGTAGCCAGGCCTACAATGAGCAGTTCTTC. As protein: CASSQAYNEQFF. This chain connects TRBV19 to TRBJ2-1; D gene unclear. The germline V gene encodes CDR1 LNHDA and CDR2 SQIVND (reference sequence). V was cut by 6 bases and J by 2 bases, with 5 bases left in between. This CDR3 has 12 amino acids.

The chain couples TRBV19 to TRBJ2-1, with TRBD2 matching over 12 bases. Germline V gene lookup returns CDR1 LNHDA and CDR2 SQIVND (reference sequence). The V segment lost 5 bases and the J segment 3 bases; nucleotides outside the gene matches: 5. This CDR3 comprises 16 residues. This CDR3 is CASSPSGLAGYNEQFF. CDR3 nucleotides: TGTGCCAGTAGTCCTTCGGGACTAGCGGGCTACAATGAGCAGTTCTTC. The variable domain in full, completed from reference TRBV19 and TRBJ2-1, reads DGGITQSPKYLFRKEGQNVTLSCEQNLNHDAMYWYRQDPGQGLRLIYYSQIVNDFQKGDIAEGYSVSREKKESFPLTVTSAQKNPTAFYLCASSPSGLAGYNEQFFGPGTRLTVL.

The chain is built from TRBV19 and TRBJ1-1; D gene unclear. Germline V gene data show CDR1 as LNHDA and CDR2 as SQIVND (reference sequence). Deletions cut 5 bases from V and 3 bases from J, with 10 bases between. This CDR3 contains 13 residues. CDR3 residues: CASSSTDDTEAFF. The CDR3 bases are TGTGCCAGTAGTTCAACCGATGACACTGAAGCTTTCTTT.

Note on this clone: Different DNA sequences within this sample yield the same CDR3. The CDR3 region is CASSPGQGTDTQYF. DNA of the CDR3: TGCGCCAGCAGCCCTGGACAGGGCACAGATACGCAGTATTTT. The chain combines TRBV5-1 with TRBJ2-3; 7 bases fit TRBD1. The CDR3 extends over 14 amino acids. The V and J ends lost 4 bases and 1 base, in that order; junction bases with no gene match: 3. The germline V gene encodes CDR1 SGHRS and CDR2 YFSETQ.

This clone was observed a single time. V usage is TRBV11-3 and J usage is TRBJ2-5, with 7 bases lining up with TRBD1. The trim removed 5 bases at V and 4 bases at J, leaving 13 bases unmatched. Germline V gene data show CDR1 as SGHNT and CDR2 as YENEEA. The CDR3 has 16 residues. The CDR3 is CASSPGAQGVGETQYF. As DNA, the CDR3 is TGTGCCAGCAGCCCTGGCGCGCAGGGGGTAGGAGAGACCCAGTACTTC.

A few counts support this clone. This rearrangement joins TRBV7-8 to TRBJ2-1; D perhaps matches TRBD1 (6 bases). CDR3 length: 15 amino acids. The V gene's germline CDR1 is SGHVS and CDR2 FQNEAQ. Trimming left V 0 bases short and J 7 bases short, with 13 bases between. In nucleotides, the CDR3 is TGTGCCAGCAGCTTAGCATACAGGGTGGGAAATGAGCAGTTCTTC. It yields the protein CASSLAYRVGNEQFF.